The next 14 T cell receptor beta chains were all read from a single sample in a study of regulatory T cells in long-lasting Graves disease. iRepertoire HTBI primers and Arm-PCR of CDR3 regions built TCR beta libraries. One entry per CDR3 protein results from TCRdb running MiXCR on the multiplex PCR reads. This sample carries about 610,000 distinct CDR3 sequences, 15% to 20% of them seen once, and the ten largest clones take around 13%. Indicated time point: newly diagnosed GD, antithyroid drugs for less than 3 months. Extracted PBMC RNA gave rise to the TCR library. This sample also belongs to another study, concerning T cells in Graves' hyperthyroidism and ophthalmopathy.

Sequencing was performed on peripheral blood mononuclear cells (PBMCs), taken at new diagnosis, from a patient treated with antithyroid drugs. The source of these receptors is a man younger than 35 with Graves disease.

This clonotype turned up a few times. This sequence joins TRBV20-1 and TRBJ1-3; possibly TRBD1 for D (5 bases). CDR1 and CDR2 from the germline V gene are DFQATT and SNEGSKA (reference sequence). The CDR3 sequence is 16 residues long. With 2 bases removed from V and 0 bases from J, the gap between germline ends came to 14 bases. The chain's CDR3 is CSARRDVSSSGNTIYF. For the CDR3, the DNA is TGCAGTGCTAGACGGGACGTCTCGAGCTCTGGAAACACCATATATTTT.

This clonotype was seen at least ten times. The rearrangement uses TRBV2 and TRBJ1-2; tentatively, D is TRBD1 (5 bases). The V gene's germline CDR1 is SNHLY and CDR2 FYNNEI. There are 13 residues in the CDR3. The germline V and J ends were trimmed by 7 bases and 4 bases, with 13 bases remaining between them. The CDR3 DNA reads TGTGCCAGCAATCGGGGGGTCGGCTATGGCTACACCTTC. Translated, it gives CASNRGVGYGYTF.

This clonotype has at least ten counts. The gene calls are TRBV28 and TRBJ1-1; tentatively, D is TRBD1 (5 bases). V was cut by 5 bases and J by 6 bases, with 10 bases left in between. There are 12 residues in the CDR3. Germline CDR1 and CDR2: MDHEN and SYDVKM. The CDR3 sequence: CASSLRTPEAFF. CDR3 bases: TGTGCCAGCAGTCTCCGGACACCTGAAGCTTTCTTT.

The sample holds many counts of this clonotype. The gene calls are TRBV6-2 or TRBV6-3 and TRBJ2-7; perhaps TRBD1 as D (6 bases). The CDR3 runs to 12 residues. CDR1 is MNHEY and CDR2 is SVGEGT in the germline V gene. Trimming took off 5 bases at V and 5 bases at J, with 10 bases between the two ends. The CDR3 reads CASSDQGNEQYF. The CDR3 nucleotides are TGTGCCAGCAGTGATCAGGGGAACGAGCAGTACTTC.

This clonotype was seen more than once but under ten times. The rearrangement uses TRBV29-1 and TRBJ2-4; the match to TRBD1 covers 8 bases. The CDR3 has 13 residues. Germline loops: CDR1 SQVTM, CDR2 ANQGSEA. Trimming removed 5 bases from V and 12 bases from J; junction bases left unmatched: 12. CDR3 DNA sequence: TGCAGCGTTCCGGGGACAGGAGGAGATAATCAGTACTTC. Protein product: CSVPGTGGDNQYF.

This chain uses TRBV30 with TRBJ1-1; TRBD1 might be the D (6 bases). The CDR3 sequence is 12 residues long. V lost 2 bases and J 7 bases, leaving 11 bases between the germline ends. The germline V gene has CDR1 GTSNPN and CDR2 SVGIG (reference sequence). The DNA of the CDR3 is TGTGCCTGGAGTACTACAGGGCGTGAAGCTTTCTTT. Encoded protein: CAWSTTGREAFF.

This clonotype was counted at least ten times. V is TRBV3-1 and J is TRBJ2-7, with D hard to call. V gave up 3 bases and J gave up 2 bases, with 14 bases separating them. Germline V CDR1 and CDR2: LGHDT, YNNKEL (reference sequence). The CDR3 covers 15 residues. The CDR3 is CASSQAAAVTYEQYF. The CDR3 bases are TGTGCCAGCAGCCAGGCGGCAGCTGTTACCTACGAGCAGTACTTC.

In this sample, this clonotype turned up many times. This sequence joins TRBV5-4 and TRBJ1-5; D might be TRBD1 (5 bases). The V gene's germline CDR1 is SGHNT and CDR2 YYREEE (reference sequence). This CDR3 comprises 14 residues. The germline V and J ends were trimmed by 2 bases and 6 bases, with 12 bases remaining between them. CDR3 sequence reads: CASSFQGESQPQHF. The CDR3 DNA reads TGTGCCAGCAGCTTTCAGGGCGAAAGTCAGCCCCAGCATTTT.

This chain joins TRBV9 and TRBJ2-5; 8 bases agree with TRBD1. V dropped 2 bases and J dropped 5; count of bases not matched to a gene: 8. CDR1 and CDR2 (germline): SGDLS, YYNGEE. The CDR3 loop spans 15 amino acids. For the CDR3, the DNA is TGTGCCAGCAGCGTCCATGGGACAGGAGATGAGACCCAGTACTTC. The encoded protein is CASSVHGTGDETQYF.

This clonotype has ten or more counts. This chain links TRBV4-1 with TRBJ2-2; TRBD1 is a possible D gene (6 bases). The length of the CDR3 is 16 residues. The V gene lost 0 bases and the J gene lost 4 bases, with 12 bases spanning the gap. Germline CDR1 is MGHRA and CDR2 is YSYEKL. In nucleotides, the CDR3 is TGCGCCAGCAGCCAAGAGACCGGACAGTTCACCGGGGAGCTGTTTTTT. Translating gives CASSQETGQFTGELFF.

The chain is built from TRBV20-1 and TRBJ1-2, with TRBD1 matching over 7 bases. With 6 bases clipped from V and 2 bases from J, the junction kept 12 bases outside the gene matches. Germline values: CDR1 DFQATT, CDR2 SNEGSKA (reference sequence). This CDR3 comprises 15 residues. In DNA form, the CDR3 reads TGCAGTGCCCCAGCGGGACAGACACTAAACTATGGCTACACCTTC. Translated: CSAPAGQTLNYGYTF.

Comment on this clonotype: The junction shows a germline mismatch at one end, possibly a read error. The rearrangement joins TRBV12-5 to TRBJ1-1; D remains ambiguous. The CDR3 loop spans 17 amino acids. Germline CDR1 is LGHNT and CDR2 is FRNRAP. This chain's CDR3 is CASGRRTVARGNTGAFF. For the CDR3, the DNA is TGTGCTAGTGGTAGACGGACGGTCGCTCGTGGGAACACTGGAGCTTTCTTT.

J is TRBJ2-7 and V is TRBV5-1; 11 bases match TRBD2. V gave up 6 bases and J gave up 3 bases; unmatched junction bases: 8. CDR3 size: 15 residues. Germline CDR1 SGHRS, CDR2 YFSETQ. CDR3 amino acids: CASTLSGRDLYEQYF. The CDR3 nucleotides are TGCGCCAGCACCCTTAGCGGGAGGGATCTCTACGAGCAGTACTTC.

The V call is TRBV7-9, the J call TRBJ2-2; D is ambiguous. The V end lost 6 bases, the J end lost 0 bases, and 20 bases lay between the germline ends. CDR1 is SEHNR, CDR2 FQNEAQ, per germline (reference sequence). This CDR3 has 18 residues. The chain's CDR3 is CASSRLGAPVANTGELFF. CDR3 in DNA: TGTGCCAGCAGTCGCCTGGGCGCACCCGTCGCGAACACCGGGGAGCTGTTTTTT. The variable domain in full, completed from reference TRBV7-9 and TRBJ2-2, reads DTGVSQNPRHKITKRGQNVTFRCDPISEHNRLYWYRQTLGQGPEFLTYFQNEAQLEKSRLLSDRFSAERPKGSFSTLEIQRTEQGDSAMYLCASSRLGAPVANTGELFFGEGSRLTVL.